This TCR beta chain was sequenced for a study of human CD8 memory T cell subsets. UMI-labeled 5' RACE was used, and it produced the TCR beta libraries. For each CDR3 protein, TCRdb gives one entry from its re-call of the 5' RACE reads, without DNA. The listing contains around 10,000 distinct CDR3 sequences. Germline-derived CDR1 and CDR2 are ENHRY and SYGVKD. There are 16 residues in the CDR3. TPEX cells, early memory CD8+ T cells with exhausted-like traits, were CCR7+ PD-1+ TIGIT+. Judged by frequency, this clonotype is medium-sized. Source material: CD8+ T cells from PBMCs. The clonotype was recovered from a human donor in good health. The gene calls are TRBV10-3 and TRBJ2-2; TCRdb's D call, TRBD1, is unchecked because there is no DNA. The CDR3 here is CAISEKGQGDTGELFF.